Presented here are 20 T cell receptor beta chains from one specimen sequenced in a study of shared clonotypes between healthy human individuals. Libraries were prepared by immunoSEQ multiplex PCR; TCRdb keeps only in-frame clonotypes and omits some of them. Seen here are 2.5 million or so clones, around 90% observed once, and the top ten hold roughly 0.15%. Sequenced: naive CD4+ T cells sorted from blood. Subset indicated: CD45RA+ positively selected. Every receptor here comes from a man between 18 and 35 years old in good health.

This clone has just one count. CDR3 nucleotides: TGTGCCAGCTCAACGACTAGCGGGAGTAGCAATGAGCAGTTCTTC. Encoded protein: CASSTTSGSSNEQFF. This chain uses TRBV18 with TRBJ2-1; 12 bases match TRBD2. J lost 6 bases, V lost 5 bases, and 5 bases had no gene match. Germline CDR1 and CDR2: KGHSH and LQKENI. The CDR3 extends over 15 amino acids.

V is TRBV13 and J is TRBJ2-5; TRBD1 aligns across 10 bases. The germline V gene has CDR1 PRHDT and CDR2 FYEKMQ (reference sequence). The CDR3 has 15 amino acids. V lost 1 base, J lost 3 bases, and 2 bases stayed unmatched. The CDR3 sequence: CASSLVGTGEETQYF. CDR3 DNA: TGTGCCAGCAGCTTAGTAGGGACAGGGGAAGAGACCCAGTACTTC.

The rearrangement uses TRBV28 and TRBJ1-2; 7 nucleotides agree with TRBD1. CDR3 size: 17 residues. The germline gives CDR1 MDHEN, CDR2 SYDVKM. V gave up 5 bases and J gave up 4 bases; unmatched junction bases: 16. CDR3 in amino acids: CASSPPSGTARIYGYTF. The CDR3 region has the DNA TGTGCCAGCAGTCCACCCTCCGGGACAGCCCGCATCTATGGCTACACCTTC.

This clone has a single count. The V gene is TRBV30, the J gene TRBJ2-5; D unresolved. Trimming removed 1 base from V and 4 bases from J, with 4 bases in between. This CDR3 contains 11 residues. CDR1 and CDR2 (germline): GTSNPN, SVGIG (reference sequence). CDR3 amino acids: CAWSGVETQYF. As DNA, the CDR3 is TGTGCCTGGAGTGGGGTAGAGACCCAGTACTTC.

CDR3 DNA sequence: TGTGCCAGCAGGAGTGACCGGAGCTCCTACAATGAGCAGTTCTTC. Protein sequence: CASRSDRSSYNEQFF. This chain links TRBV25-1 with TRBJ2-1, with D hard to call. CDR1 is MGHDK, CDR2 SYGVNS, per germline. Trimming cost V 6 bases and J 0 bases, with 12 bases left between them. This CDR3 contains 15 residues. Drawing the rest from reference TRBV25-1 and TRBJ2-1, the complete variable domain is EADIYQTPRYLVIGTGKKITLECSQTMGHDKMYWYQQDPGMELHLIHYSYGVNSTEKGDLSSESTVSRIRTEHFPLTLESARPSHTSQYLCASRSDRSSYNEQFFGPGTRLTVL.

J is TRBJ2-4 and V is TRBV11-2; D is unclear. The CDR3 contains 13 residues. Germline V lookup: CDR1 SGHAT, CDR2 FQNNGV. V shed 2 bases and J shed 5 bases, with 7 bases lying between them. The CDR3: CASSLNSQNIQYF. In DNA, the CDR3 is TGTGCCAGCAGCTTAAACTCTCAAAACATTCAGTACTTC.

The CDR3 DNA reads TGTGCCAGCAGCACCACAGGGCAGCCCCAGCATTTT. It yields the protein CASSTTGQPQHF. The chain links TRBV6-5 to TRBJ1-5; the D gene is possibly TRBD1 (6 bases). The CDR3 has 12 amino acids. Looked up from germline, CDR1 is MNHEY and CDR2 is SVGAGI. V shed 6 bases and J shed 7 bases, with 10 bases lying between them.

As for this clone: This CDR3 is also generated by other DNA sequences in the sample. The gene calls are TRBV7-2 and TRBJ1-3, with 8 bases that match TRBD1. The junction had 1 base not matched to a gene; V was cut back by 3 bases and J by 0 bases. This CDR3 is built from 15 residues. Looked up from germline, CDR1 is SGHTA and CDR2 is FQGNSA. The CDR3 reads CASSLDRVSGNTIYF. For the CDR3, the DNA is TGTGCCAGCAGCTTGGACAGGGTCTCTGGAAACACCATATATTTT.

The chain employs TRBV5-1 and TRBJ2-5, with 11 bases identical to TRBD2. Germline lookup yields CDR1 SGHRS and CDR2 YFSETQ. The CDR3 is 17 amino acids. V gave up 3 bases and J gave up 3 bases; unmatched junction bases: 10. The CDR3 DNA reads TGCGCCAGCAGCTCCTTAGCGGGGGGGCGGAGTAAAGAGACCCAGTACTTC. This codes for CASSSLAGGRSKETQYF.

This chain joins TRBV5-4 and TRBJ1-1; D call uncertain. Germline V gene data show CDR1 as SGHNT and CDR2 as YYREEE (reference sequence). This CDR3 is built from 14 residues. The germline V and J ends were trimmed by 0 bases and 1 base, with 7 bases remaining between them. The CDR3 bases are TGTGCCAGCAGCTTGGCGCCGAAGAACACTGAAGCTTTCTTT. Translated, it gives CASSLAPKNTEAFF.

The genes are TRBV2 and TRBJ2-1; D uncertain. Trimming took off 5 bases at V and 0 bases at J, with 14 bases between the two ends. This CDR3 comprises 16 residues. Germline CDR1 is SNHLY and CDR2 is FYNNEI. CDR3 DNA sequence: TGTGCCAGCAGTTTCTCATTCGCTAGCTCCTACAATGAGCAGTTCTTC. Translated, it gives CASSFSFASSYNEQFF.

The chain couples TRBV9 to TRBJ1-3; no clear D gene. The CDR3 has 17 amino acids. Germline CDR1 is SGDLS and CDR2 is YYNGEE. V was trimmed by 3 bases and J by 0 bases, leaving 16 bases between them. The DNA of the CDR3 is TGTGCCAGCAGCGCTGGCGGTCAGTTTTACTCTGGAAACACCATATATTTT. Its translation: CASSAGGQFYSGNTIYF.

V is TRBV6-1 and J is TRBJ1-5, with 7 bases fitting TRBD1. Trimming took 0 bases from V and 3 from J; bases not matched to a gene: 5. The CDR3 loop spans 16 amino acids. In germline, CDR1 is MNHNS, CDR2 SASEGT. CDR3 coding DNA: TGTGCCAGCAGTGAAGCCCCCAGGGGGAACAATCAGCCCCAGCATTTT. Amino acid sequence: CASSEAPRGNNQPQHF.

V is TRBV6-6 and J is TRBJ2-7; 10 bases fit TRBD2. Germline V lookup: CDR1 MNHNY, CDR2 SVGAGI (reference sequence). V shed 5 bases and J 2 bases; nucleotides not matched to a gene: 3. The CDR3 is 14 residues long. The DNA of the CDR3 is TGTGCCAGCAGTCGGACTAGCGGAACCTACGAGCAGTACTTC. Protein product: CASSRTSGTYEQYF.

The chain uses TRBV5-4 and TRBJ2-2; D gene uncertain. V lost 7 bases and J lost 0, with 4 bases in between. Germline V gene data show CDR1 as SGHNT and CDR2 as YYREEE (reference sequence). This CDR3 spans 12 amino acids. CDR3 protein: CASGANTGELFF. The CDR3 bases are TGTGCCAGCGGGGCGAACACCGGGGAGCTGTTTTTT.

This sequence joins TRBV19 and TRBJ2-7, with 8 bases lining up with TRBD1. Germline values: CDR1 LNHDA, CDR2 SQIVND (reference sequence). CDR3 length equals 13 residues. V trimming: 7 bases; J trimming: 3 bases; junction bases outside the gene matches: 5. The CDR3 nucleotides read TGTGCCAGTACCACAGGACAGGGCTACGAGCAGTACTTC. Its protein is CASTTGQGYEQYF.

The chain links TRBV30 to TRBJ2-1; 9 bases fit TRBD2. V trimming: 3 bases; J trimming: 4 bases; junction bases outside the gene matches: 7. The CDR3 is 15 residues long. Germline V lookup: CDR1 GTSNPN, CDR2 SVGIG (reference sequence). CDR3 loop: CAWRHSGGSYNEQFF. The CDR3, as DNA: TGTGCCTGGAGGCATAGCGGGGGATCTTACAATGAGCAGTTCTTC.

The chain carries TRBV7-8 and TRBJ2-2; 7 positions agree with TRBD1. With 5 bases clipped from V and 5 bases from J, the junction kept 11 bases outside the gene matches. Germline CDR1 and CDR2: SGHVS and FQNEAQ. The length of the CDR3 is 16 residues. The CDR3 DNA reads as TGTGCCAGCAGCGAGGGACAGCCCCTGATGACCGGGGAGCTGTTTTTT. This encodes CASSEGQPLMTGELFF.

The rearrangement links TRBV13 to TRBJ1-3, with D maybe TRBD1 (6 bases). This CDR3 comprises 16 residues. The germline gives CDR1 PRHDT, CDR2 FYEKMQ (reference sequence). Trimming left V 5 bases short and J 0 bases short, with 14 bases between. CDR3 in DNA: TGTGCCAGCAGCCTGCACGACAGGTACTCTGGAAACACCATATATTTT. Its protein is CASSLHDRYSGNTIYF.

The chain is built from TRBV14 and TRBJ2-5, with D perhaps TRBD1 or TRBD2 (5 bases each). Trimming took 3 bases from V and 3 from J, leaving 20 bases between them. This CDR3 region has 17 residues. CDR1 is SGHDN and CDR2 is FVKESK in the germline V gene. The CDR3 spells CASSHGFMYEGKETQYF. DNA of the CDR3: TGTGCCAGCAGCCACGGCTTTATGTATGAGGGGAAAGAGACCCAGTACTTC.